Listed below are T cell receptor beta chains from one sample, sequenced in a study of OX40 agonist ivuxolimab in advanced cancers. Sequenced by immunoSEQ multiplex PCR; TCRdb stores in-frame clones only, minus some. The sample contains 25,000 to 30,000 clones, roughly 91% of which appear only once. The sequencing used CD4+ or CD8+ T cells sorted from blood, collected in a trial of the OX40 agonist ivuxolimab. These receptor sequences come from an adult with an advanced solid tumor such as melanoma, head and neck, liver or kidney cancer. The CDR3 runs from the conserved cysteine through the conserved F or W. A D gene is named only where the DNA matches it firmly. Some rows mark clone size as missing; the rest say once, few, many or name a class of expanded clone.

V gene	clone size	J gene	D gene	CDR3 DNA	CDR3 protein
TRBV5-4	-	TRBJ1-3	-	TGTGCCAGCAGCTGGGGACCTATCGGAAACACCATATATTTT	CASSWGPIGNTIYF
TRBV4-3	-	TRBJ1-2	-	TGCGCCAGCAGCCAAGGGGTTGGGTATGGCTACACCTTC	CASSQGVGYGYTF
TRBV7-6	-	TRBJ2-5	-	TGTGCCAGCAGCTCGACGACAGAGACCCAGTACTTC	CASSSTTETQYF
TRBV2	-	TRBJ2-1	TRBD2	TGTGCCAGGCGGACTAGCGGGGCGGGAGACAATGAGCAGTTCTTC	CARRTSGAGDNEQFF
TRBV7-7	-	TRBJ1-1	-	TGTGCCAGCAGCATAGCGGTCGGCACTGAAGCTTTCTTT	CASSIAVGTEAFF
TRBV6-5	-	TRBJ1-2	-	TGTGCCAGCAGTTACGGCCCGTTGGCCTATGGCTACACCTTC	CASSYGPLAYGYTF
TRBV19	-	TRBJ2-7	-	TGTGCCAGTAGTCCCAGTCCAGGGAATCCCTACGAGCAGTACTTC	CASSPSPGNPYEQYF
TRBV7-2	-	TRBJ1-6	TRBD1	TGTGCCAGCAGCTTGGGACAGGTGTCTTCACCCCTCCACTTT	CASSLGQVSSPLHF
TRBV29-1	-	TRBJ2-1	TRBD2	TGCAGTTATCTCGGGACTAGCGGGAGCACTGAGCAGTTCTTC	CSYLGTSGSTEQFF
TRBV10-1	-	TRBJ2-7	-	TGCGCCAGCAGTGGACAGGCGGTCGAGGAGCAGTACTTC	CASSGQAVEEQYF
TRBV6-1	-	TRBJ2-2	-	TGTGCCAGCAGTCAATATGGCACCGGGGAGCTGTTTTTT	CASSQYGTGELFF
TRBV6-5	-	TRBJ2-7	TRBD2	TGTGCCAGCAGGAGTGGCGGGAGGGTCCACGAGCAGTACTTC	CASRSGGRVHEQYF
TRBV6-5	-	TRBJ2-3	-	TGTGCCACATTCAGCACAGATACGCAGTATTTT	CATFSTDTQYF
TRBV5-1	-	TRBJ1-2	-	TGCGCCAGCAGCTTGGAGCAGGGGAAAGATGGCTACACCTTC	CASSLEQGKDGYTF
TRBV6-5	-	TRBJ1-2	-	TGTGCCAGCAGTCCTCAGGAGGGGAATTATGGCTACACCTTC	CASSPQEGNYGYTF
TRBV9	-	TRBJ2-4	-	TGTGCCAGCAGCGTAGGAGGCAGGGAAGACATTCAGTACTTC	CASSVGGREDIQYF
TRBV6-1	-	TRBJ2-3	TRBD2	TGTGCCAGCAGTGAATGGCGGGGGGCGGGAGATACGCAGTATTTT	CASSEWRGAGDTQYF
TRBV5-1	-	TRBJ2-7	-	TGCGCCAGCAGCTTTGGACTAAATTTGGAGCAGTACTTC	CASSFGLNLEQYF
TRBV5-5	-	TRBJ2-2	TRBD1	TGTGCCAGCAGCGACACCGGGACAGAAAACACCGGGGAGCTGTTTTTT	CASSDTGTENTGELFF
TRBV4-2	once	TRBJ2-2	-	TGTGCCAGCAGCTTGGGGGGGCCCGGGGAGCTGTTTTTT	CASSLGGPGELFF
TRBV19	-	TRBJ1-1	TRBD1	TGTGCCAGTAGTTACGGACAGGGAAACACTGAAGCTTTCTTT	CASSYGQGNTEAFF
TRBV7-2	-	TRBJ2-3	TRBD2	TGTGCCAGCAGCTTACCCGGACTAGCGGGAGTAATCGCAGATACGCAGTATTTT	CASSLPGLAGVIADTQYF
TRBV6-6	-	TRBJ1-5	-	TGTGCCAGCAGTTTGGGGGCAGGGGCGAGCAATCAGCCCCAGCATTTT	CASSLGAGASNQPQHF
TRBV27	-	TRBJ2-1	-	TGTGCCAGCAGTTATGACCTACCGAGCTCCTACAATGAGCAGTTCTTC	CASSYDLPSSYNEQFF
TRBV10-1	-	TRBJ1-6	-	TGCGCCAGCAGTGAGAACCCTTTTGCGACCCTCCACTTT	CASSENPFATLHF
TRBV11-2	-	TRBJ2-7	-	TGTGCCAGCAGCTCCCAAGAAGGGCAGACTACCTACGAGCAGTACTTC	CASSSQEGQTTYEQYF
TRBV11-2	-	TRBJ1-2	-	TGTGCCAGCAGCTTAGATCGCCAGGGGAAGAGGAGTTTCACCTTC	CASSLDRQGKRSFTF
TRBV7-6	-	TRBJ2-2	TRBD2	TGTGCCAGCAGCTTAGGCGGGAGTCACACCGGGGAGCTGTTTTTT	CASSLGGSHTGELFF
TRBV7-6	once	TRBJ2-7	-	TGTGCCAGCAGCTTAAGCAGGGGGGGGGAGCAGTACTTC	CASSLSRGGEQYF
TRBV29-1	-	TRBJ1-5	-	TGCAGCGTTATTACAGGATCCCCAAATCAGCCCCAGCATTTT	CSVITGSPNQPQHF
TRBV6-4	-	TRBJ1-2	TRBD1	TGTGCCAGCAGCGGAGGGACAGCCTATGGCTACACCTTC	CASSGGTAYGYTF
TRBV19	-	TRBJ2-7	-	TGTGCCAGTACCCCAGCCGGCGGGTCCTACGAGCAGTACTTC	CASTPAGGSYEQYF
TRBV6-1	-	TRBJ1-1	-	TGTGCCAGCAGTTCAGGATACACTGAAGCTTTCTTT	CASSSGYTEAFF
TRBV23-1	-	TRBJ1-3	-	TGCGCCAGCAGTTACAGGCTTTTCTCTGGAAACACCATATATTTT	CASSYRLFSGNTIYF
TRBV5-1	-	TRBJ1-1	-	TGCGCCAGCAGCAGAGGACAGCTGAACACTGAAGCTTTCTTT	CASSRGQLNTEAFF
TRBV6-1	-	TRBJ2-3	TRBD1	TGTGCCAGCAGGGGGACAGGTGGGGACACAGATACGCAGTATTTT	CASRGTGGDTDTQYF
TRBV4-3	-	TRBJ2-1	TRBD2	TGCGCCAGCAGCCGTTCCGGGACTAGCGGGAGAGATGAGCAGTTCTTC	CASSRSGTSGRDEQFF
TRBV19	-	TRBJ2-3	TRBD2	TGTGCCAGTAGTATCGGCGGGGGGTCAGATACGCAGTATTTT	CASSIGGGSDTQYF
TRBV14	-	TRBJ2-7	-	TGTGCCAGCAGCCAATATATACAGAACGAGCAGTACTTC	CASSQYIQNEQYF
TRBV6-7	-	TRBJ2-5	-	TGTGCCAGCAGTTACTCGGATTCCGGGGGGCGGCGGGAGACCCAGTACTTC	CASSYSDSGGRRETQYF
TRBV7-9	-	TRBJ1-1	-	TGTGCCAGCAGCTTATATAGCCAGCTTGAAGCTTTCTTT	CASSLYSQLEAFF
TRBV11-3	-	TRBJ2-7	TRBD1	TGTGCCAGCAGTTTCGGGACAGGAAGCTCCTACGAGCAGTACTTC	CASSFGTGSSYEQYF
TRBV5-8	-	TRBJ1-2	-	TGTGCCAGCAGCTTGGAATGGCAGGACTATGGCTACACCTTC	CASSLEWQDYGYTF
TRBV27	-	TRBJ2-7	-	TGTGCCAGCACCAACAAGGGTCCCGAGCAGTACTTC	CASTNKGPEQYF
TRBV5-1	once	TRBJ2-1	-	TGCGCCAGCAGCGGAAGGGGTGCATACAATGAGCAGTTCTTC	CASSGRGAYNEQFF
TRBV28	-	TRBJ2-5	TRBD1	TGTGCCAGCAGGAACCCCTACAGGGGGGACCCACGGGAGACCCAGTACTTC	CASRNPYRGDPRETQYF
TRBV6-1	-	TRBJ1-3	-	TGTGCCAGCAGTTTCCTACAGGCCTCTGGAAACACCATATATTTT	CASSFLQASGNTIYF
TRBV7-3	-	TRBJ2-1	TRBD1	TGTGCCAGCAGCTTAACTTCCGGGACAGGGAATGAGCAGTTCTTC	CASSLTSGTGNEQFF
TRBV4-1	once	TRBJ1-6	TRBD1	TGCGCCAGCAGCCAAGAATATGGGGAGGGGGCGAGAATCCTCCACTTT	CASSQEYGEGARILHF
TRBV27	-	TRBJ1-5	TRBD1	TGTGCCAGCAGTTTAGCAGGGGGTTCTGAAAGCAATCAGCCCCAGCATTTT	CASSLAGGSESNQPQHF
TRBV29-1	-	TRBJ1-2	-	TGCAGCGTTGAGGGAACAGGCTTAGACGGCTACACCTTC	CSVEGTGLDGYTF
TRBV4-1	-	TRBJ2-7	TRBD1	TGCGCCAGCAGCCAAGACGGACAGGGAGTTTTGTACGAGCAGTACTTC	CASSQDGQGVLYEQYF
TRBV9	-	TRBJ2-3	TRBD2	TGTGCCAGCAGCCCACCGACTAGCGGGGGCGCATTTTATACGCAGTATTTT	CASSPPTSGGAFYTQYF
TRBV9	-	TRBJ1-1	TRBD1	TGTGCCAGCAGCACGCTAGGGGGCAGGGGGCACACTGAAGCTTTCTTT	CASSTLGGRGHTEAFF
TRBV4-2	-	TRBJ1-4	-	TGTGCCAGCACCTTGGGGGGCGCCGCAACTAATGAAAAACTGTTTTTT	CASTLGGAATNEKLFF
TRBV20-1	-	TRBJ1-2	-	TGCAGTGCTAGTGGGCAGGCCGACACCTTC	CSASGQADTF
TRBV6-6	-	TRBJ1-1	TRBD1	TGTGCCAGCAGCTCGACAGGGGAGGGAAGCACTGAAGCTTTCTTT	CASSSTGEGSTEAFF
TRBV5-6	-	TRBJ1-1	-	TGTGCCAGCACCTCGAAAGAACGGGCGTACACTGAAGCTTTCTTT	CASTSKERAYTEAFF